Sequencing of this T cell receptor beta chain was carried out in a study of blood T cells in healthy people across ages. The CDR3 is 16 amino acids. The V end was cut by 3 bases, the J end by 0 bases, with 12 bases between. Germline CDR1 reads KGHSH; CDR2 reads LQKENI. A second PCR, run for about 6 to 11 cycles, used a sample-barcoded 5' primer plus a J-beta primer mix. TCRdb re-derived calls from the 5' RACE reads in MiXCR, one entry per CDR3 protein. This repertoire shows approximately 730,000 distinct CDR3 sequences, around 40% found once; its top ten account for 20% to 25%. The chain recombines TRBV18 with TRBJ2-1; D is perhaps TRBD2 (6 bases). The sequence was collected from an older woman in good health. Sequencing input: blood. CDR3 amino acids: CASSPSGQSSYNEQFF. CDR3 in DNA: TGTGCCAGCTCACCGAGCGGGCAGAGCTCCTACAATGAGCAGTTCTTC.